This T cell receptor (beta chain) was documented in a study of T cells after yellow fever vaccination. On the study more broadly: Any fraction with a low cell number was prepared using SMART-Seq v4 Ultra Low Input.

This clonotype came up a few times. Its antigen is still unknown. Trimming stripped 8 bases from V and 0 bases from J, with 13 bases between. CDR3 length: 15 amino acids. CDR1 and CDR2 from the germline V gene are SEHNR and FQNEAQ (reference sequence). The study made its TCR cDNA through 5'RACE template switching. That step introduced a universal primer site along with UMIs. TCRdb analysed the 5' RACE reads with MiXCR anew, one entry per CDR3 protein. The repertoire holds more than 450,000 distinct CDR3 sequences, 21% seen once, with roughly a sixth in the top ten. Study-level points and caveats: Abundant contaminating clonotypes from the bulk population could appear in FACS-sorted repertoires. On re-exposure, the response was weaker but peaked faster, at day 5 versus 15.

This TCR was recovered from a man aged 18-30 years who received the YFV17D yellow fever vaccine. The source was PBMCs, collected around 3 weeks after the first yellow fever vaccination. V is TRBV7-9 and J is TRBJ2-2; possibly TRBD1 for D (5 bases). The CDR3 region has the DNA TGTGCCAGCCATAAAGGGGCAGCGAACACCGGGGAGCTGTTTTTT. Residues: CASHKGAANTGELFF.